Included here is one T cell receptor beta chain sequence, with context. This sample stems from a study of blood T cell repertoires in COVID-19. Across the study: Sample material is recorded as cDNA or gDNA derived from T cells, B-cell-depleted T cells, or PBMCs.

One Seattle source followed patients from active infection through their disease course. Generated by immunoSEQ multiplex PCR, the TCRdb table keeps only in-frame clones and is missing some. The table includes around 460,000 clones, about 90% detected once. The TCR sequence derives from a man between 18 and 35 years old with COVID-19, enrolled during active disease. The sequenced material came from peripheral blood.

CDR3 sequence: CASSIHTGVHSGNTIYF. CDR3 nucleotides: TGTGCCAGCAGCATACATACGGGAGTACACTCTGGAAACACCATATATTTT. This rearrangement joins TRBV14 to TRBJ1-3; D is uncertain. Per the germline V gene, CDR1 is SGHDN and CDR2 is FVKESK. The CDR3 has 17 residues. Trimming left V 5 bases short and J 0 bases short, with 17 bases between.